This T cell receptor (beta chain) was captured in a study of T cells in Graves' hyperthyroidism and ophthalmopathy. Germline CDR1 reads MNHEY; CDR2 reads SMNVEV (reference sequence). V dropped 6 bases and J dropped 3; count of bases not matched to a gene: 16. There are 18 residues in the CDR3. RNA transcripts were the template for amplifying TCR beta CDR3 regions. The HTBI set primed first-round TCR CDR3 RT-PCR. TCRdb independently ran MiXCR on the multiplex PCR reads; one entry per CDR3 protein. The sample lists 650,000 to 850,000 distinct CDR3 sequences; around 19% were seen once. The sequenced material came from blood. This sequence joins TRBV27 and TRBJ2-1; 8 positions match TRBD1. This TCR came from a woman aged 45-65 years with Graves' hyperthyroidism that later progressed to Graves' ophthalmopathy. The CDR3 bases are TGTGCCAGCAGCAAACCGGACAGGGAACGGTGGGTCTACAATGAGCAGTTCTTC. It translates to CASSKPDRERWVYNEQFF.